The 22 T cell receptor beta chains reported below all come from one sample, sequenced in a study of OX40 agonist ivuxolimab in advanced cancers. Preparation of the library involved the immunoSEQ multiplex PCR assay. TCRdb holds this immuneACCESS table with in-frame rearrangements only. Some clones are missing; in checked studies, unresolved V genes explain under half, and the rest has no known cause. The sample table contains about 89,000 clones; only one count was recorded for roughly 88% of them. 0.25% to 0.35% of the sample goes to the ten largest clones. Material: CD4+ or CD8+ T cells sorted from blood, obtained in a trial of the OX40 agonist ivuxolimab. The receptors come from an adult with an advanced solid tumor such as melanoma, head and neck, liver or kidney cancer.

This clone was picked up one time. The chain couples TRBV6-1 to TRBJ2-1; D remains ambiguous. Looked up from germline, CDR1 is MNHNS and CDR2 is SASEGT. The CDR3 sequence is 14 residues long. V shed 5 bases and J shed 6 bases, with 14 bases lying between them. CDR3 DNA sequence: TGTGCCAGCAGTCTTAATGACCGTCCCAATGAGCAGTTCTTC. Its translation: CASSLNDRPNEQFF.

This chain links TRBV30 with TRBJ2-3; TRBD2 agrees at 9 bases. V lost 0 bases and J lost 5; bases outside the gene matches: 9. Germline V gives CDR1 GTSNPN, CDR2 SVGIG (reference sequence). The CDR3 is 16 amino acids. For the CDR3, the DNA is TGTGCCTGGAGTGTGTCTCTAGCGGGGCTAAAAGATACGCAGTATTTT. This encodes CAWSVSLAGLKDTQYF.

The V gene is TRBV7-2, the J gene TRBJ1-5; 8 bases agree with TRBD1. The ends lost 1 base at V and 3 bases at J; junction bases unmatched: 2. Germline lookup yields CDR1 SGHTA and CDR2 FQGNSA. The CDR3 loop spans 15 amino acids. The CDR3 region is CASSLVTGVNQPQHF. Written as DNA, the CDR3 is TGTGCCAGCAGCTTAGTGACAGGGGTCAATCAGCCCCAGCATTTT.

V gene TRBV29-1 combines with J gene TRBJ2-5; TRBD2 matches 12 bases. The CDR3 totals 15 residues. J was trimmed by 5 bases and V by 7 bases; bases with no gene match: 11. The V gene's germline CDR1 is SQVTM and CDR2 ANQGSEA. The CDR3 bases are TGCAGCGCTCTGGCTAGCGGGGGGGCCGGGGAGACCCAGTACTTC. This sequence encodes CSALASGGAGETQYF.

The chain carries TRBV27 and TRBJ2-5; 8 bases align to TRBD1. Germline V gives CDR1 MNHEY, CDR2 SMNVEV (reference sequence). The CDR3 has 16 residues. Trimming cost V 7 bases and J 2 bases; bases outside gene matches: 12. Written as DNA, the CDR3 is TGTGCCAGCACCTCCGCCGACAGGGGAGGACAAGAGACCCAGTACTTC. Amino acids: CASTSADRGGQETQYF.

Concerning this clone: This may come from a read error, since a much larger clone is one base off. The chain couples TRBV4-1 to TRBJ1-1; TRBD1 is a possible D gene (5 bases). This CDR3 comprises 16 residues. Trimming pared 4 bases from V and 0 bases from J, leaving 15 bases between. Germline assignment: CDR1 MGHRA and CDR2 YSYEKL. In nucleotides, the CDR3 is TGCGCCAGCAGCCTATTATCTGGAGGGGTGAACACTGAAGCTTTCTTT. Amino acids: CASSLLSGGVNTEAFF.

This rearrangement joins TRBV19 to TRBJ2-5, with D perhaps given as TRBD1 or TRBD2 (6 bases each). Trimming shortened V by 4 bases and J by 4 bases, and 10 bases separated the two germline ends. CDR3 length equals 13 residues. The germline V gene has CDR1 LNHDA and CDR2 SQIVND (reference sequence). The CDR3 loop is CASSTGGGETQYF. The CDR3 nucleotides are TGTGCCAGTAGTACAGGAGGGGGAGAGACCCAGTACTTC.

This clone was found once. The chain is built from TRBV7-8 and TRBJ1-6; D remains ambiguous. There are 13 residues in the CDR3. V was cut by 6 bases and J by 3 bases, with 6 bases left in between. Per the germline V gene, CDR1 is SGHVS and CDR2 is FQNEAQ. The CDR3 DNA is TGTGCCAGCAGGAGCTTCTATAATTCACCCCTCCACTTT. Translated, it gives CASRSFYNSPLHF.

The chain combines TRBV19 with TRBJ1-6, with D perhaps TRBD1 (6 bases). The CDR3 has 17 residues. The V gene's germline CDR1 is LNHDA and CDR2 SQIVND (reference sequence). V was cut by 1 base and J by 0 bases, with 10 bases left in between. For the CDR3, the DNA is TGTGCCAGTAGTATAGCGGACAGCTACTCCTATAATTCACCCCTCCACTTT. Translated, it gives CASSIADSYSYNSPLHF.

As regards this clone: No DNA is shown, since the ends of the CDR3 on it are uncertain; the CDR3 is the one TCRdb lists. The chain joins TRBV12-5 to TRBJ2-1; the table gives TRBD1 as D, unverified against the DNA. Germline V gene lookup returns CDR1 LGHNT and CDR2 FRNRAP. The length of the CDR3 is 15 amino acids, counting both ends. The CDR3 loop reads CASGYFGQGNNEQFF.

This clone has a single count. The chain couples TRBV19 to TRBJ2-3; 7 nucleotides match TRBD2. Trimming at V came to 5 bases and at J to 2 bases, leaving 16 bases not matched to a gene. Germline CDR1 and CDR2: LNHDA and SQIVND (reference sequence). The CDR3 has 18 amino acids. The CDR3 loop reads CASSVTSRTTSYTDTQYF. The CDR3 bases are TGTGCCAGTAGTGTGACTAGCCGAACTACCTCCTACACAGATACGCAGTATTTT.

The DNA of the CDR3 is TGTGCCAGCAGCAACAGGGAGGGGGTATATTCACCCCTCCACTTT. Protein: CASSNREGVYSPLHF. The rearrangement links TRBV6-5 to TRBJ1-6, with D possibly TRBD1 on 6 matching bases. V lost 6 bases and J lost 8, with 17 bases in between. Germline V gene sequence: CDR1 MNHEY, CDR2 SVGAGI. The CDR3 has 15 amino acids.

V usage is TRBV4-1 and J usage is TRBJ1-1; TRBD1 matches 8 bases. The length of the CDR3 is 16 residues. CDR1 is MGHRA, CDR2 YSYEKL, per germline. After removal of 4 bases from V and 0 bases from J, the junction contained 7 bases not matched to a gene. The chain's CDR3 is CASSLSGGTVNTEAFF. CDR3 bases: TGCGCCAGCAGCCTATCAGGGGGCACAGTGAACACTGAAGCTTTCTTT.

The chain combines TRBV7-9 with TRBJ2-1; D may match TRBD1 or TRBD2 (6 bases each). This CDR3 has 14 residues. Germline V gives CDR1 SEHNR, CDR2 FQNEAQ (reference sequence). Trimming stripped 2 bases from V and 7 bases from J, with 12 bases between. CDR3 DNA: TGTGCCAGCAGCTTAACCGGGGGCTGGAATGAGCAGTTCTTC. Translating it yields CASSLTGGWNEQFF.

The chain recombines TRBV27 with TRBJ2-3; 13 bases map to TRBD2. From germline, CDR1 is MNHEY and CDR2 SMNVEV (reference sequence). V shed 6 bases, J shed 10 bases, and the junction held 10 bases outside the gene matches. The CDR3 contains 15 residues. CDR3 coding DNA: TGTGCCAGCAGCCGGACTAGCGGGGGACTATACGCGCAGTATTTT. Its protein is CASSRTSGGLYAQYF.

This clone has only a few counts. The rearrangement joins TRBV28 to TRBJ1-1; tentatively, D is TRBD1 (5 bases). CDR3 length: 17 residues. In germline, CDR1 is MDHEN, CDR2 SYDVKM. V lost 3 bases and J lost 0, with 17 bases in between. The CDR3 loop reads CASSFPPGWGMNTEAFF. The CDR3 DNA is TGTGCCAGCAGTTTCCCACCCGGGTGGGGGATGAACACTGAAGCTTTCTTT.

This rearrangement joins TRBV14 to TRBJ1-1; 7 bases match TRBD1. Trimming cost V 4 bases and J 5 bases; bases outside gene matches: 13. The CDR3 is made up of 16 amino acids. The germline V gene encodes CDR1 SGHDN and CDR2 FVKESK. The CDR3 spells CASSRHGYRGGTEAFF. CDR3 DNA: TGTGCCAGCAGCCGACACGGATACAGGGGTGGTACTGAAGCTTTCTTT.

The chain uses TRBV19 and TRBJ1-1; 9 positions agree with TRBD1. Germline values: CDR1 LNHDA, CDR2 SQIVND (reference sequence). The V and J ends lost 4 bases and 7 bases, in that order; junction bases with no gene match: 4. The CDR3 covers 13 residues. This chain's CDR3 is CASSRDRAVEAFF. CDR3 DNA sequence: TGTGCCAGTAGTAGGGACAGGGCCGTTGAAGCTTTCTTT.

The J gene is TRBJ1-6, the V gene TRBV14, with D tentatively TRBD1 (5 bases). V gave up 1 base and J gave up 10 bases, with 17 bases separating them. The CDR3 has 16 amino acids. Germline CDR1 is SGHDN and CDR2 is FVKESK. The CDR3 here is CASSQGGGTSGSPLHF. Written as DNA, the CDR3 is TGTGCCAGCAGCCAAGGGGGGGGAACCTCGGGATCACCCCTCCACTTT.

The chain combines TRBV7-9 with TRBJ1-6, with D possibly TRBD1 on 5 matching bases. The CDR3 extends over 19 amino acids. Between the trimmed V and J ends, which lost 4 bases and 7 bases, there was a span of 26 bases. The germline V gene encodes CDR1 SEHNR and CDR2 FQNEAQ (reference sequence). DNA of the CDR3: TGTGCCAGCAGCTCTCGACCCGGGACCCAAACGCTCGGGAATTCACCCCTCCACTTT. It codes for CASSSRPGTQTLGNSPLHF.

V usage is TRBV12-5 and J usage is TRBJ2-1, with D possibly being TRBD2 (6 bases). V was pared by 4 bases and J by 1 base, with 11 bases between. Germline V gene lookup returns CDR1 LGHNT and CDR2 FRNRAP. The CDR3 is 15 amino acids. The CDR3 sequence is CASGYGGVSYNEQFF. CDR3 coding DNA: TGTGCTAGTGGTTACGGGGGTGTATCCTACAATGAGCAGTTCTTC.

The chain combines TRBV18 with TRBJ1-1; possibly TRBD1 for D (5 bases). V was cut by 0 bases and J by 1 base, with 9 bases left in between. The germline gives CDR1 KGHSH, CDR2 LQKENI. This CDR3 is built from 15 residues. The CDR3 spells CASSPPPGGNTEAFF. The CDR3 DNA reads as TGTGCCAGCTCACCACCGCCCGGGGGGAACACTGAAGCTTTCTTT.